This TCR beta chain is drawn from a study of graft-versus-host responses after intestinal transplantation. Clones were read by immunoSEQ multiplex PCR, and TCRdb kept only the in-frame ones, dropping some. This sample has under 150,000 clones; approximately 90% occur once, and the top ten carry around 0.15%. Concerning this clone itself: The antigen is not known.

CDR1 and CDR2 from the germline V gene are MDHEN and SYDVKM. The CDR3 contains 15 residues. The V gene lost 6 bases and the J gene lost 1 base, with 10 bases spanning the gap. The J gene is TRBJ1-6, the V gene TRBV28; D possibly corresponds to TRBD1 (6 bases). The receptor was isolated from a human donor who received an intestinal transplant. The sequencing used unstimulated CD4+ T cells sorted from spleen or lymph node cells, collected before intestinal transplant. The CDR3 region is CASSRTGSYNSPLHF. The CDR3 region has the DNA TGTGCCAGCAGCCGTACAGGGTCCTATAATTCACCCCTCCACTTT. Based on the CDR3 plus reference TRBV28 and TRBJ1-6, the full variable domain is DVKVTQSSRYLVKRTGEKVFLECVQDMDHENMFWYRQDPGLGLRLIYFSYDVKMKEKGDIPEGYSVSREKKERFSLILESASTNQTSMYLCASSRTGSYNSPLHFGNGTRLTVT.